This T cell receptor (beta chain) stems from a study of blood T cells in healthy people across ages. Germline lookup yields CDR1 SQVTM and CDR2 ANQGSEA. The germline V and J ends were trimmed by 3 bases and 8 bases, with 10 bases remaining between them. The CDR3 is 12 amino acids. This clonotype has a handful of counts. No antigen is known for it. Findings and caveats of the study: It was held that the diversity estimates obtained from one million T cells were underestimates.

It was with a sample-barcoded 5' primer and a J-beta primer mix that a second PCR of roughly 7 to 11 cycles was run. TCRdb analysed the 5' RACE reads with MiXCR anew, one entry per CDR3 protein. Found here are 1.4 million to 1.5 million distinct CDR3 sequences, approximately 42% of them singletons; the top ten hold roughly 7.9%. The V and J genes are TRBV29-1 and TRBJ1-4; no clear D gene. This receptor was taken from a woman younger than 30 in good health. The sequenced sample consisted of blood. The CDR3 sequence is CSVETQREKLFF. The CDR3 DNA sequence: TGCAGCGTTGAGACCCAGCGCGAAAAACTGTTTTTT.